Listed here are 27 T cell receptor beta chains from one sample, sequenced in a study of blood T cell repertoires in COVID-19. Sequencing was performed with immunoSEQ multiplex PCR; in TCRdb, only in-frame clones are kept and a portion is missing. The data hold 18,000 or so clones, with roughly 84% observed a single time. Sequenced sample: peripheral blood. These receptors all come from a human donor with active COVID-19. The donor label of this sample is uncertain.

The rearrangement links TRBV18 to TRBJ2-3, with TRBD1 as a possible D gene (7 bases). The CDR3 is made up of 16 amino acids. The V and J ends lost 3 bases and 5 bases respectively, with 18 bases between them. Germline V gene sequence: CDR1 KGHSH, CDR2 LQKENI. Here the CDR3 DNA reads TGTGCCAGCTCACCCAAAGGACAGGCCGGGGGAGATACGCAGTATTTT. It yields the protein CASSPKGQAGGDTQYF.

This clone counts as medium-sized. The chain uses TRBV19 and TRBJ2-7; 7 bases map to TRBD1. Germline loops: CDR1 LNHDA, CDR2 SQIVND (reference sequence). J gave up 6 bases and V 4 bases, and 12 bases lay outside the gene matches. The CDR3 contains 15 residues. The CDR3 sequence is CASSTRTGTAAEQYF. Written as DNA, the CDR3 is TGTGCCAGTAGTACCAGGACTGGGACAGCGGCCGAGCAGTACTTC.

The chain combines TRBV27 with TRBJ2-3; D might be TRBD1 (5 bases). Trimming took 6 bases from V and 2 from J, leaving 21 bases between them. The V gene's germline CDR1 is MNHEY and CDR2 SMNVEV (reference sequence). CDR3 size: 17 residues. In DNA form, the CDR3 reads TGTGCCAGCAGACCCTCATATCAGGGTTCCCACACAGATACGCAGTATTTT. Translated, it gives CASRPSYQGSHTDTQYF.

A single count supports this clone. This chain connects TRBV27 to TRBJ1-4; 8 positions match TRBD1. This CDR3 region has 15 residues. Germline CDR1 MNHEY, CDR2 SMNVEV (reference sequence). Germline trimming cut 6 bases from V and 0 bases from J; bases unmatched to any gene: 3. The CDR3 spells CASRSDRATNEKLFF. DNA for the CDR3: TGTGCCAGCAGGTCGGACAGGGCAACTAATGAAAAACTGTTTTTT.

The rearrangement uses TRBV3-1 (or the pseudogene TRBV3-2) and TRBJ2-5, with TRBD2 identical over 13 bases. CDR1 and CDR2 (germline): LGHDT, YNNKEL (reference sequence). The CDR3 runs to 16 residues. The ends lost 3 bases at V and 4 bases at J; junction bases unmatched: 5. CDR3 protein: CASSHSTSGRPETQYF. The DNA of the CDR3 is TGTGCCAGCAGCCATTCGACTAGCGGGAGGCCAGAGACCCAGTACTTC.

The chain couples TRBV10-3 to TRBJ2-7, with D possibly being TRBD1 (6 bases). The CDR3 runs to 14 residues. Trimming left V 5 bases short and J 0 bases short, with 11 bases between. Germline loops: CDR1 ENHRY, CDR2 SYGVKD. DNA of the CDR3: TGTGCCATCAGTCGACAGGAGACCTCCTACGAGCAGTACTTC. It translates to CAISRQETSYEQYF.

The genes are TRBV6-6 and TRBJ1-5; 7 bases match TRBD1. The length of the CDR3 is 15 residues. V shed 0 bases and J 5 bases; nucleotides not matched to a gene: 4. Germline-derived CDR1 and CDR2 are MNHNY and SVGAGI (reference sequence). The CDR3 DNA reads TGTGCCAGCAGTTACTCCGACAGGGAAGATCAGCCCCAGCATTTT. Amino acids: CASSYSDREDQPQHF.

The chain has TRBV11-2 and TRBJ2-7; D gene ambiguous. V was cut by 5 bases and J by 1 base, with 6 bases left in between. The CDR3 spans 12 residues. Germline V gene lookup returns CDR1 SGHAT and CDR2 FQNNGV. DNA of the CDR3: TGTGCCAGCAGCCTACTTTCCTACGAGCAGTACTTC. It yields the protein CASSLLSYEQYF. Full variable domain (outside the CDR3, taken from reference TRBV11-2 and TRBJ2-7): EAGVAQSPRYKIIEKRQSVAFWCNPISGHATLYWYQQILGQGPKLLIQFQNNGVVDDSQLPKDRFSAERLKGVDSTLKIQPAKLEDSAVYLCASSLLSYEQYFGPGTRLTVT.

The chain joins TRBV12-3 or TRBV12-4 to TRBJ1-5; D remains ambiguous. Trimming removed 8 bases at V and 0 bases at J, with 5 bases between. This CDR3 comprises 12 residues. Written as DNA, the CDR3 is TGTGCCAGCCGGGATAGCAATCAGCCCCAGCATTTT. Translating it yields CASRDSNQPQHF.

The CDR3 here is CASSLAQGSYNEQFF. In DNA form, the CDR3 reads TGCGCCAGCAGCTTGGCACAGGGATCCTACAATGAGCAGTTCTTC. The chain is built from TRBV5-1 and TRBJ2-1; TRBD1 might be the D (6 bases). Trimming stripped 0 bases from V and 1 base from J, with 8 bases between. The CDR3 is 15 residues long. Germline CDR1 is SGHRS and CDR2 is YFSETQ.

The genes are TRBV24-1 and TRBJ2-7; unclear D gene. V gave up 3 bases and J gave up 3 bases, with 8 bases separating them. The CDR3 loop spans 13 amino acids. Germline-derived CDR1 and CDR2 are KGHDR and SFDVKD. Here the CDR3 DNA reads TGTGCCACCAGTGATATCGTGTACTACGAGCAGTACTTC. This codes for CATSDIVYYEQYF.

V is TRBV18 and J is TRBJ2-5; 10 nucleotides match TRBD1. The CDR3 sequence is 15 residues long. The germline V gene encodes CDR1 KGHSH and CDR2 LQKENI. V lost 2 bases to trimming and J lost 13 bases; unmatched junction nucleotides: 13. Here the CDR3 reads CASSPAREIGQGGYF. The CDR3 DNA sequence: TGTGCCAGCTCACCAGCGCGGGAGATCGGACAGGGGGGGTACTTC.

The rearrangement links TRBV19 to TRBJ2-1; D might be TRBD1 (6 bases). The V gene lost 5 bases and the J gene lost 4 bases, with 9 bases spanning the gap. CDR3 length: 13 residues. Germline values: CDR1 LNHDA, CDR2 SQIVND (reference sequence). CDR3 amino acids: CASSGGAYNEQFF. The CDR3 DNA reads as TGTGCCAGTAGTGGGGGCGCGTACAATGAGCAGTTCTTC.

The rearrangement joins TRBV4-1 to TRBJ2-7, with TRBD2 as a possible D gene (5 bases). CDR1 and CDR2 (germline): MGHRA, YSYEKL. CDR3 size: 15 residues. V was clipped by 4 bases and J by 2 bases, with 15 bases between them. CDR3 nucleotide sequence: TGCGCCAGCAGCCCCAAGTCCGGGGAAACCTACGAGCAGTACTTC. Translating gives CASSPKSGETYEQYF.

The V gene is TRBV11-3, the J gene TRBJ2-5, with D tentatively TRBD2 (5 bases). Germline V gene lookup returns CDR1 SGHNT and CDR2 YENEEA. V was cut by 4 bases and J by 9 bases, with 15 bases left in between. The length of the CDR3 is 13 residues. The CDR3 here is CASSSTPEGSQYF. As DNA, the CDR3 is TGTGCCAGCAGCTCCACCCCTGAGGGCTCCCAGTACTTC.

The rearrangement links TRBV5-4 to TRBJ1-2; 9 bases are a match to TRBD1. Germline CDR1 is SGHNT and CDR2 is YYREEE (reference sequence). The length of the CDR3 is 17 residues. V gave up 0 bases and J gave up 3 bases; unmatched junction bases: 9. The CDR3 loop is CASSLAVGTGTHYGYTF. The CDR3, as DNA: TGTGCCAGCAGCTTGGCCGTTGGGACAGGGACCCACTATGGCTACACCTTC.

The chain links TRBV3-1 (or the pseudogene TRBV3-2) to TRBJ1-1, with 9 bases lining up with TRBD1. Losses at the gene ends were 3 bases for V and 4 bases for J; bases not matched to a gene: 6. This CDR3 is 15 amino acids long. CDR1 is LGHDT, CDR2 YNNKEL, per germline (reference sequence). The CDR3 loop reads CASSHLTGGGTEAFF. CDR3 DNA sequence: TGTGCCAGCAGCCATTTGACAGGGGGAGGCACTGAAGCTTTCTTT.

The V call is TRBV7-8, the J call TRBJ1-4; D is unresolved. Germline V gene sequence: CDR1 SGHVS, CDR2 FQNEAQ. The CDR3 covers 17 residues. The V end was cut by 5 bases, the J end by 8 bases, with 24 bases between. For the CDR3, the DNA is TGTGCCAGCAGCCAATTGGGTAGCCTTGGTTCGGGGGAAAAACTGTTTTTT. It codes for CASSQLGSLGSGEKLFF.

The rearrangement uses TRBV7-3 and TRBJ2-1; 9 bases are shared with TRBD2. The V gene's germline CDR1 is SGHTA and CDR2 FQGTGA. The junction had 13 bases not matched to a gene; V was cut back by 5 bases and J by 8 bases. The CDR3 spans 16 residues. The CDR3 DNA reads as TGTGCCAGCAGCCCGAGCGGGGGGACTTTGAGCGATGAGCAGTTCTTC. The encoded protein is CASSPSGGTLSDEQFF.

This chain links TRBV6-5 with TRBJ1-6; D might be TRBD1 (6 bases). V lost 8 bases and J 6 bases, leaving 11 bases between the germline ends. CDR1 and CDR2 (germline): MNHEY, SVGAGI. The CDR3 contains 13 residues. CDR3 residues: CASQGMGNSPLHF. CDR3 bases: TGTGCCAGCCAGGGGATGGGTAATTCACCCCTCCACTTT.

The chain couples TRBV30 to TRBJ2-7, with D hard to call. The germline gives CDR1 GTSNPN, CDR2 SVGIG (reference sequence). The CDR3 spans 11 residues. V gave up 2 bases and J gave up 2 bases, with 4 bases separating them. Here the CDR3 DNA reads TGTGCCTGGAGTCTTACCTACGAGCAGTACTTC. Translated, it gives CAWSLTYEQYF.

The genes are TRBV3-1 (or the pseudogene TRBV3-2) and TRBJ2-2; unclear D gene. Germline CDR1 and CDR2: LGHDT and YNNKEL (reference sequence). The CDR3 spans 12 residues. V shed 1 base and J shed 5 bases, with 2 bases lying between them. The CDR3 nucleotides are TGTGCCAGCAGCCAAGTAACCGGGGAGCTGTTTTTT. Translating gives CASSQVTGELFF.

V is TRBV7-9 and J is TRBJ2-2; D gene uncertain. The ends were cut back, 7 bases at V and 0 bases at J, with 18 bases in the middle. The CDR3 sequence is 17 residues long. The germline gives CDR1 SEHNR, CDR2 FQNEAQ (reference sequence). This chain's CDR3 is CASTKRSWRTNTGELFF. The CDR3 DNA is TGTGCCAGCACTAAACGTTCGTGGCGGACGAACACCGGGGAGCTGTTTTTT.

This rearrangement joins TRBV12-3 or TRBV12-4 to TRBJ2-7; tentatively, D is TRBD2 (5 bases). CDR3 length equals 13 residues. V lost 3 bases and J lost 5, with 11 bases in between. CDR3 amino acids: CASSFEGFNEQYF. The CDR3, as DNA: TGTGCCAGCAGTTTTGAGGGATTCAACGAGCAGTACTTC.

This CDR3 reads CASSYTTVLNGYTF. Here the CDR3 DNA reads TGTGCCAGCAGTTATACCACAGTTTTGAATGGCTACACCTTC. J is TRBJ1-2 and V is TRBV6-5; no definite D call. The germline V gene has CDR1 MNHEY and CDR2 SVGAGI. V lost 3 bases, J lost 6 bases, and 14 bases lay in between. The CDR3 has 14 residues.

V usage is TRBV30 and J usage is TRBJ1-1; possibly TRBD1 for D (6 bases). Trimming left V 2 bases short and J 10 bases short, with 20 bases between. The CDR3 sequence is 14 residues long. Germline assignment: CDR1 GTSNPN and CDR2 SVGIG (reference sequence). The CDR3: CAWSLDRKGPRAFF. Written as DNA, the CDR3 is TGTGCCTGGAGTCTAGACAGGAAAGGTCCGCGAGCTTTCTTT.

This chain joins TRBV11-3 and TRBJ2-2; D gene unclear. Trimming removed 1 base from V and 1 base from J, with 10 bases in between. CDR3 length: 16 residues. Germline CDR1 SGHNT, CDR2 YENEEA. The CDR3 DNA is TGTGCCAGCAGCTTAGCTTTTTGGCAGAACACCGGGGAGCTGTTTTTT. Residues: CASSLAFWQNTGELFF.